Listed here are 13 T cell receptor beta chains from one sample, sequenced in a study of blood T cell repertoires in COVID-19. The repertoire was sequenced with immunoSEQ multiplex PCR; TCRdb's copy has only in-frame clones and lacks some. The data hold roughly 25,000 clones, with roughly 80% observed a single time. Material: peripheral blood. All receptors come from a human donor in a cohort sampled during active COVID-19.

The chain employs TRBV19 and TRBJ2-1; 10 bases fit TRBD1. V was pared by 7 bases and J by 8 bases, with 20 bases of the junction left unmatched. The V gene's germline CDR1 is LNHDA and CDR2 SQIVND (reference sequence). The CDR3 is 18 residues long. CDR3 sequence (DNA): TGTGCCAGTACCCAAACCTCGCCTGGGGGACAGGGGAGGGATGAGCAGTTCTTC. The encoded protein is CASTQTSPGGQGRDEQFF.

In its sample, this clone was seen a few times. CDR3: CTSKRSGGPSRYYGYTF. The CDR3 nucleotides read TGCACCAGTAAGCGGTCGGGGGGCCCCTCACGGTACTATGGCTACACCTTC. The V call is TRBV1, the J call TRBJ1-2. TRBV1 is annotated as a pseudogene. The CDR3 is made up of 17 amino acids.

This chain uses TRBV5-6 with TRBJ2-4; the match to TRBD1 covers 12 bases. The germline V gene has CDR1 SGHDT and CDR2 YYEEEE. This CDR3 region has 19 residues. The V segment lost 6 bases and the J segment 3 bases; nucleotides outside the gene matches: 16. The CDR3 region has the DNA TGTGCCAGCACCCTTTTCCGGGACAGGGGGCGCGTCGTCAAAAACATTCAGTACTTC. This translates into CASTLFRDRGRVVKNIQYF.

The rearrangement links TRBV5-6 to TRBJ1-1; TRBD1 matches 10 bases. This CDR3 has 16 residues. Germline-derived CDR1 and CDR2 are SGHDT and YYEEEE. J lost 1 base, V lost 1 base, and 4 bases had no gene match. In nucleotides, the CDR3 is TGTGCCAGCAGCTTGCGACAGGGGGCATGGAACACTGAAGCTTTCTTT. It translates to CASSLRQGAWNTEAFF.

The chain is built from TRBV30 and TRBJ1-4, with 7 nucleotides matching TRBD1. Germline V CDR1 and CDR2: GTSNPN, SVGIG (reference sequence). This CDR3 comprises 14 residues. Trimming cost V 0 bases and J 14 bases; bases outside gene matches: 12. CDR3 nucleotides: TGTGCCTGGAGTGTAGGGGGCAGCGCGCGGCAGCTGTTTTTT. As protein: CAWSVGGSARQLFF.

The gene calls are TRBV25-1 and TRBJ2-3, with 12 bases that match TRBD2. Trimming at V came to 7 bases and at J to 4 bases, leaving 6 bases not matched to a gene. This CDR3 is built from 15 residues. CDR1 is MGHDK and CDR2 is SYGVNS in the germline V gene. DNA for the CDR3: TGTGCCAGCACGACTAGCGGGAGCTCTTCAGATACGCAGTATTTT. Its protein is CASTTSGSSSDTQYF.

J is TRBJ2-5 and V is TRBV19; TRBD2 matches at 10 bases. The CDR3 has 16 amino acids. Germline loops: CDR1 LNHDA, CDR2 SQIVND (reference sequence). V lost 6 bases and J lost 4; bases outside the gene matches: 11. The CDR3 spells CASSPRGSGGRETQYF. As DNA, the CDR3 is TGTGCCAGTAGCCCCCGAGGTAGCGGGGGGAGAGAGACCCAGTACTTC.

This clone has a single count. The chain couples TRBV6-2 or TRBV6-3 to TRBJ1-4, with D possibly TRBD1 on 6 matching bases. The CDR3 has 13 residues. Germline CDR1 MNHEY, CDR2 SVGEGT. Trimming took off 6 bases at V and 4 bases at J, with 9 bases between the two ends. CDR3 sequence (DNA): TGTGCCAGCAGCAAACAGGGTAATGAAAAACTGTTTTTT. It yields the protein CASSKQGNEKLFF.

V gene TRBV28 combines with J gene TRBJ1-5; no clear D gene. Trimming pared 8 bases from V and 5 bases from J, leaving 19 bases between. In germline, CDR1 is MDHEN, CDR2 SYDVKM. This CDR3 has 15 residues. CDR3 bases: TGTGCCAGCCTAGGAGACGGCAGCGCCTATCAGCCCCAGCATTTT. Translated, it gives CASLGDGSAYQPQHF.

The chain has TRBV9 and TRBJ2-3; 7 nucleotides match TRBD2. J lost 3 bases, V lost 2 bases, and 12 bases had no gene match. CDR1 and CDR2 (germline): SGDLS, YYNGEE. The CDR3 extends over 17 amino acids. CDR3 protein: CASSVTRGGFRTDTQYF. CDR3 DNA sequence: TGTGCCAGCAGCGTCACCCGCGGGGGATTTAGAACAGATACGCAGTATTTT.

V gene TRBV5-1 combines with J gene TRBJ2-6; D uncertain. This CDR3 spans 14 amino acids. The ends were cut back, 4 bases at V and 2 bases at J, with 7 bases in the middle. Germline V gene lookup returns CDR1 SGHRS and CDR2 YFSETQ. In nucleotides, the CDR3 is TGCGCCAGCAGCGATGGCACTGGGGCCAACGTCCTGACTTTC. Its protein is CASSDGTGANVLTF. Complete variable domain (other parts from reference TRBV5-1 and TRBJ2-6): KAGVTQTPRYLIKTRGQQVTLSCSPISGHRSVSWYQQTPGQGLQFLFEYFSETQRNKGNFPGRFSGRQFSNSRSEMNVSTLELGDSALYLCASSDGTGANVLTFGAGSRLTVL.

The chain combines TRBV5-6 with TRBJ1-3; 7 nucleotides agree with TRBD1. The CDR3 contains 15 residues. With V trimmed by 5 bases and J by 1 base, 6 bases remained unmatched. The V gene's germline CDR1 is SGHDT and CDR2 YYEEEE. The CDR3 spells CASSLGGASGNTIYF. Written as DNA, the CDR3 is TGTGCCAGCAGTCTAGGGGGCGCATCTGGAAACACCATATATTTT.

V is TRBV4-1 and J is TRBJ2-3; 12 bases map to TRBD2. The J segment lost 1 base and the V segment lost 4 bases, leaving 15 bases of the junction unmatched. The CDR3 spans 20 residues. The germline CDR1 and CDR2 sequences are MGHRA and YSYEKL. The CDR3 DNA sequence: TGCGCCAGCAGCCCGCTAGGCCGACTAGCGGGAGATGCGGGCACAGATACGCAGTATTTT. It translates to CASSPLGRLAGDAGTDTQYF.